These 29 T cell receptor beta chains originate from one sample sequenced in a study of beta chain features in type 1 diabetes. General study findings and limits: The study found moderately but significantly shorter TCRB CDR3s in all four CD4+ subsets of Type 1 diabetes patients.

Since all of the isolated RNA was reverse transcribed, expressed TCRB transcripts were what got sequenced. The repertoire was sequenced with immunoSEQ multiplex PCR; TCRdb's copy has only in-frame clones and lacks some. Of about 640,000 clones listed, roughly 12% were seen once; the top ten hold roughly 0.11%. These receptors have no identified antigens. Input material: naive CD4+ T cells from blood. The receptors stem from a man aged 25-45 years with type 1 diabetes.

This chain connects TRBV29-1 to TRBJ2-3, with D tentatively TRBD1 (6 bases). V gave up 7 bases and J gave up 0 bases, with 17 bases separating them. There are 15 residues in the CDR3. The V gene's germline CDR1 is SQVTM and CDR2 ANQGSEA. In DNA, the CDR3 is TGCAGCGGACATAAAGGGGGTTCTAGCACAGATACGCAGTATTTT. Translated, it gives CSGHKGGSSTDTQYF.

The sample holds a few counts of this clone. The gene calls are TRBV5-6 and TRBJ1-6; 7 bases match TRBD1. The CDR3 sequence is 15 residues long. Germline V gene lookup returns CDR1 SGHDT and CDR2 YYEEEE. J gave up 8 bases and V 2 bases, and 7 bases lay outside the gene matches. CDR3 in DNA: TGTGCCAGCAGCTTCGTTGACAGGGTTTATTCACCCCTCCACTTT. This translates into CASSFVDRVYSPLHF. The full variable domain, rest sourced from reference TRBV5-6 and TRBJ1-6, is DAGVTQSPTHLIKTRGQQVTLRCSPKSGHDTVSWYQQALGQGPQFIFQYYEEEERQRGNFPDRFSGHQFPNYSSELNVNALLLGDSALYLCASSFVDRVYSPLHFGNGTRLTVT.

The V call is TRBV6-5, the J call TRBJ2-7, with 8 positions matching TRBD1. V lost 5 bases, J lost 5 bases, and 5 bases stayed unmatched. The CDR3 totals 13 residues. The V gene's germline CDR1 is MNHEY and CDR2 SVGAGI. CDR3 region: CASSVDRENEQYF. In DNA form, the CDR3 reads TGTGCCAGCAGTGTGGACAGGGAAAACGAGCAGTACTTC.

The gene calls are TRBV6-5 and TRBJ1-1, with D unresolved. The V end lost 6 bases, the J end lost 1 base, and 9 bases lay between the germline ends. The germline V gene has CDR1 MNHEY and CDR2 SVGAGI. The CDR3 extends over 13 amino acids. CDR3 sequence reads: CASSPDGNTEAFF. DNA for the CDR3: TGTGCCAGCAGCCCCGACGGGAACACTGAAGCTTTCTTT.

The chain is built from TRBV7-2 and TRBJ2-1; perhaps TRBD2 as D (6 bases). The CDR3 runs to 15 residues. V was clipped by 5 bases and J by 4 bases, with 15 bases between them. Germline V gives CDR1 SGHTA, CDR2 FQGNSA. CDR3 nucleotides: TGTGCCAGCAGCCCTGACCCCGGGGGTTACAATGAGCAGTTCTTC. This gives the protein CASSPDPGGYNEQFF.

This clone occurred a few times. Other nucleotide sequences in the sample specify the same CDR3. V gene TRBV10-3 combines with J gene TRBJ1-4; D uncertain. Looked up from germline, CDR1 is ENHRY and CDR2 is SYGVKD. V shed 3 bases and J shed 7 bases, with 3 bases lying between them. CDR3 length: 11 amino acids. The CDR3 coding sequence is TGTGCCATCAGTGAAGGTGAAAAACTGTTTTTT. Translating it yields CAISEGEKLFF.

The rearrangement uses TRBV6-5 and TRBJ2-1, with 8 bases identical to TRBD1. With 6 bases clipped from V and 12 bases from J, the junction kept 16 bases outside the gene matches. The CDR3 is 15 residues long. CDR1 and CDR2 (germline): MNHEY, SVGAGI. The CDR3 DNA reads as TGTGCCAGCAGACCGAGTGGACAGGGACATCTTGGGCAGTTCTTC. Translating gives CASRPSGQGHLGQFF.

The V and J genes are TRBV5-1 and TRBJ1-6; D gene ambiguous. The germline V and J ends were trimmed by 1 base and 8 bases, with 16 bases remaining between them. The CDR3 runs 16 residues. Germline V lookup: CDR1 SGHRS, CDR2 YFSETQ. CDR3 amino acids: CASSLMPSLGDSPLHF. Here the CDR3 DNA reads TGCGCCAGCAGCTTGATGCCAAGCCTCGGGGATTCACCCCTCCACTTT.

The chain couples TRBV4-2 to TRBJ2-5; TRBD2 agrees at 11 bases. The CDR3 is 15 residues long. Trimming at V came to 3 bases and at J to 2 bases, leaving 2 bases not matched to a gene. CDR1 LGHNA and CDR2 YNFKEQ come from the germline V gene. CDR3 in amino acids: CASSQGLAVQETQYF. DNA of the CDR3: TGTGCCAGCAGCCAGGGACTAGCGGTACAAGAGACCCAGTACTTC.

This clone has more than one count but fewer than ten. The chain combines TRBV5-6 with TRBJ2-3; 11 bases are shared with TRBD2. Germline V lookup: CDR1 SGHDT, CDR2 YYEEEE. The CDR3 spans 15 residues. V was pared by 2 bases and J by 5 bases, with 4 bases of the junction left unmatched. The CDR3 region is CASSFGTSGLDTQYF. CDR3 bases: TGTGCCAGCAGCTTCGGGACTAGCGGTCTAGATACGCAGTATTTT.

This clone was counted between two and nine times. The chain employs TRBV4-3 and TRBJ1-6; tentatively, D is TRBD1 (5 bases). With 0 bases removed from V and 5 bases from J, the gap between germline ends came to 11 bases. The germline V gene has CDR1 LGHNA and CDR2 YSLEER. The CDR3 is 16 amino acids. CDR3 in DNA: TGCGCCAGCAGCCAAGAGGGTTCCAGGGATAATTCACCCCTCCACTTT. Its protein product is CASSQEGSRDNSPLHF.

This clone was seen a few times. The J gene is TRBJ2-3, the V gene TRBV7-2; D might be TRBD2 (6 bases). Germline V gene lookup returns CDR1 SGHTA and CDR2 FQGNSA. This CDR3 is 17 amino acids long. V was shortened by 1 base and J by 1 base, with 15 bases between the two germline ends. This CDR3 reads CASSLGGGVSGTDTQYF. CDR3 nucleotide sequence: TGTGCCAGCAGCTTAGGTGGAGGGGTTTCGGGCACAGATACGCAGTATTTT.

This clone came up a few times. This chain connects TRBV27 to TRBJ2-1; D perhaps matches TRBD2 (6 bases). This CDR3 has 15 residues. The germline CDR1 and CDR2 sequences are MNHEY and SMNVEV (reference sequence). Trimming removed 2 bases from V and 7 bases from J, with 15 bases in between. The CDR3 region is CASSLRGGIGNEQFF. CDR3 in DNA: TGTGCCAGCAGTTTAAGAGGAGGGATTGGGAATGAGCAGTTCTTC.

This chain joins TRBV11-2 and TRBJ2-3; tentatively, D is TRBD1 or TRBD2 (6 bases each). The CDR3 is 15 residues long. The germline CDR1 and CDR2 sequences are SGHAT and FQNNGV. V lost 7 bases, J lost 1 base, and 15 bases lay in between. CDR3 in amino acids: CASTTGAWGTDTQYF. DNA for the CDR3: TGTGCCAGCACCACGGGGGCCTGGGGCACAGATACGCAGTATTTT.

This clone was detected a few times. In DNA form, the CDR3 reads TGCGCCAGCAGCCAAGAATTTACTAGCACCCCCCAAGAGACCCAGTACTTC. Protein: CASSQEFTSTPQETQYF. The chain couples TRBV4-1 to TRBJ2-5, with a tentative D call TRBD2 (6 bases). The CDR3 extends over 17 amino acids. The V gene's germline CDR1 is MGHRA and CDR2 YSYEKL. V was trimmed by 0 bases and J by 1 base, leaving 15 bases between them.

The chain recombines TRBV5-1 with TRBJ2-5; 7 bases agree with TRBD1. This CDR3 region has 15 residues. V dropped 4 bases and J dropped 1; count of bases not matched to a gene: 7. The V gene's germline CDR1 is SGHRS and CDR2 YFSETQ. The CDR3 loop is CASSGTDYSQETQYF. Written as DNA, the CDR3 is TGCGCCAGCAGCGGGACAGACTACTCCCAAGAGACCCAGTACTTC.

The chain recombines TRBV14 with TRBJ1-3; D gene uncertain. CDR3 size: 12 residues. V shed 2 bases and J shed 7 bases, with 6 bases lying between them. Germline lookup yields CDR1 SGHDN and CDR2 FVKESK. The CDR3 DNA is TGTGCCAGCAGCCAAATACGTAACACCATATATTTT. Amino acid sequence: CASSQIRNTIYF.

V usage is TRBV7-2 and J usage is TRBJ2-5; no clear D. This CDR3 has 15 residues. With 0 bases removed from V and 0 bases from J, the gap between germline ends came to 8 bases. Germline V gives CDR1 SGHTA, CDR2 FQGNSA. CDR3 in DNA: TGTGCCAGCAGCTTAGCAAGTGGGTACCAAGAGACCCAGTACTTC. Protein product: CASSLASGYQETQYF.

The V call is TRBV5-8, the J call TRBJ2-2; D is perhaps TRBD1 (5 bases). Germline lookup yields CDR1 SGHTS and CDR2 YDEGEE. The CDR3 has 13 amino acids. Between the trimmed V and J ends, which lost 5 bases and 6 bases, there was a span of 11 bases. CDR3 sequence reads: CASRSDSAGELFF. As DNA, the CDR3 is TGTGCCAGCAGAAGTGACAGCGCCGGGGAGCTGTTTTTT.

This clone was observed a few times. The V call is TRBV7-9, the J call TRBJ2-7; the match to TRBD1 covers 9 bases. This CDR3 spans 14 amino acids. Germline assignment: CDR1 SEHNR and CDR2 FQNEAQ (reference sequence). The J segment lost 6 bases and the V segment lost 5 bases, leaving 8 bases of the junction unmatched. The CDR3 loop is CASSVTGQGGEQYF. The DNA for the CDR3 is TGTGCCAGCAGCGTGACGGGACAGGGAGGCGAGCAGTACTTC.

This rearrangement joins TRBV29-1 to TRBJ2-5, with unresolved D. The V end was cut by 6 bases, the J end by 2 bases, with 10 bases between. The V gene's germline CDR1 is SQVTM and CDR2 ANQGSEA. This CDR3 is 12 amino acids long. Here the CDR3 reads CSVDAGQETQYF. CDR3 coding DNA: TGCAGCGTCGACGCCGGACAAGAGACCCAGTACTTC.

CDR3 in amino acids: CASSYGETDTQYF. In nucleotides, the CDR3 is TGTGCCAGCAGCTACGGGGAGACAGATACGCAGTATTTT. The V gene is TRBV7-2, the J gene TRBJ2-3; a weak D match, TRBD2 (5 bases). Trimming cost V 4 bases and J 3 bases, with 8 bases left between them. CDR1 is SGHTA and CDR2 is FQGNSA in the germline V gene. The CDR3 is made up of 13 amino acids.

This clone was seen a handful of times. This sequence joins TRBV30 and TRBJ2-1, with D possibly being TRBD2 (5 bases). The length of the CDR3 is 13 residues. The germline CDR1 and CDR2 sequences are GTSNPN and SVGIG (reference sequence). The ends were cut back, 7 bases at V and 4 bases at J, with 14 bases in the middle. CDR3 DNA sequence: TGTGCCTCCGGGGAGCGGTCATACAATGAGCAGTTCTTC. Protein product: CASGERSYNEQFF.

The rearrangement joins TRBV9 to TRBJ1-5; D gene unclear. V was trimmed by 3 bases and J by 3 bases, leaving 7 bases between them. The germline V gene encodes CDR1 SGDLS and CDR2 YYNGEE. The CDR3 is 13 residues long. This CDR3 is CASSGGLNQPQHF. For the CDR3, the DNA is TGTGCCAGCAGCGGAGGACTCAATCAGCCCCAGCATTTT. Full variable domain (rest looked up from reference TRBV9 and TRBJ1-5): DSGVTQTPKHLITATGQRVTLRCSPRSGDLSVYWYQQSLDQGLQFLIQYYNGEERAKGNILERFSAQQFPDLHSELNLSSLELGDSALYFCASSGGLNQPQHFGDGTRLSIL.

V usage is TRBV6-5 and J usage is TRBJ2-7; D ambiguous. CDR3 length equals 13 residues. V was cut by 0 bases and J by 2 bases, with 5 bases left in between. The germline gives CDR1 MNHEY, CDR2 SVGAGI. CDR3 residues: CASSYSTAYEQYF. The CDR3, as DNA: TGTGCCAGCAGTTACTCGACTGCCTACGAGCAGTACTTC.

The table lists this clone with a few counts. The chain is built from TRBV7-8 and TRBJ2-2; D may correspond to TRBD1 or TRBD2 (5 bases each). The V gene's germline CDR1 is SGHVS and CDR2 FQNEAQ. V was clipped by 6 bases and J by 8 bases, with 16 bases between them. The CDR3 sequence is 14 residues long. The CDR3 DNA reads TGTGCCAGCAGTATTGAGGGGTTCACGGGGGAGCTGTTTTTT. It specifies CASSIEGFTGELFF.

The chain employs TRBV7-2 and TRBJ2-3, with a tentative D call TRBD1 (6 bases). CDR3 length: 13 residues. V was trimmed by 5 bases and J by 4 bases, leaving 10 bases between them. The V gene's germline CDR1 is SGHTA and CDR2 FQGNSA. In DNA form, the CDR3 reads TGTGCCAGCAGCGCAGGACAGTCAGATACGCAGTATTTT. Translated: CASSAGQSDTQYF. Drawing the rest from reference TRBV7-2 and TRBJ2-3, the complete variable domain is GAGVSQSPSNKVTEKGKDVELRCDPISGHTALYWYRQSLGQGLEFLIYFQGNSAPDKSGLPSDRFSAERTGGSVSTLTIQRTQQEDSAVYLCASSAGQSDTQYFGPGTRLTVL.

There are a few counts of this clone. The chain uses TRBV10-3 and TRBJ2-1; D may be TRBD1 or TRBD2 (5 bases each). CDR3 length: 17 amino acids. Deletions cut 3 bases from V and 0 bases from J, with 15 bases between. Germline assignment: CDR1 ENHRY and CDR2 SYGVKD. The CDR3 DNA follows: TGTGCCATCAGTGATGGGGGACGGACTGGCTCCTACAATGAGCAGTTCTTC. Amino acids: CAISDGGRTGSYNEQFF.

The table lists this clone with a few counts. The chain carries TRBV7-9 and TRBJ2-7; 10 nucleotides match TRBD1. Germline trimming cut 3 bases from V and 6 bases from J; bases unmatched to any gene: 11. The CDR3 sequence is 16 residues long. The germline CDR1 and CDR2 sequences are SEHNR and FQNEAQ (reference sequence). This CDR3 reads CASSLGTGTGDREQYF. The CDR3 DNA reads TGTGCCAGCAGCTTGGGAACCGGGACAGGGGACCGCGAGCAGTACTTC.